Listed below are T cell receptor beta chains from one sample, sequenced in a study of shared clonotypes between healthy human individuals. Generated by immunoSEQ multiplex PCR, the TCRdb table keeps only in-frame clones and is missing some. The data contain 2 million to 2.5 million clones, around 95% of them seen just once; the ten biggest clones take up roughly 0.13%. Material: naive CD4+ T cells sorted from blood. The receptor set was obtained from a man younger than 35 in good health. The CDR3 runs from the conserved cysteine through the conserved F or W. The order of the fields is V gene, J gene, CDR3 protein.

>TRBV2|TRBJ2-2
CASRPGLATTGELFF
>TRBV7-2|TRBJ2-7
CASSPGRATSYEQYF
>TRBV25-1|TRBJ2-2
CASKVDLNTGELFF
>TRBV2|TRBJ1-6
CASSSDNSPLHF
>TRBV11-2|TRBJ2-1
CASSLVLDSKNEQFF
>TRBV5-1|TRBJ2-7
CASSSGQGASYEQYF
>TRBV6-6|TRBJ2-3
CASSSPSGRASDTQYF
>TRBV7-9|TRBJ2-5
CASSRGTGEYQETQYF
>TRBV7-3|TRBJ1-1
CASSLMEQGTEAFF
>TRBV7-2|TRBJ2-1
CASRLLGGNEQFF
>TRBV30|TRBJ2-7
CAWSDSYYEQYF
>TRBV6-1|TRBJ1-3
CASMAGGNTIYF
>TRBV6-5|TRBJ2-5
CASKVGQIQETQYF
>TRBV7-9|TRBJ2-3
CASSLSLSTDTQYF